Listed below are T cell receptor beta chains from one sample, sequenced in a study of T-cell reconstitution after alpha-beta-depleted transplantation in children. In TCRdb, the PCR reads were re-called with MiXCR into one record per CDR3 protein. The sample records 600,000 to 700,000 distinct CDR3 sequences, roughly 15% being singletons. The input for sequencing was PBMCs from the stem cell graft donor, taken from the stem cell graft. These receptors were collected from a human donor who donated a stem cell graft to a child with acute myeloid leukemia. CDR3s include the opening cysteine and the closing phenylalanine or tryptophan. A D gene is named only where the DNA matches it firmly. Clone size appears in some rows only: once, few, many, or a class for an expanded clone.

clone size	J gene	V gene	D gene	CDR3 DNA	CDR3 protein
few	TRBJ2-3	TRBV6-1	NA	TGTGCCAGCAGTGAGATCTCTGCCGGAGGCACAGATACGCAGTATTTT	CASSEISAGGTDTQYF
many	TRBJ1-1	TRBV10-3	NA	TGTGCCATCAGTGAGTTAGCATCCATGAACACTGAAGCTTTCTTT	CAISELASMNTEAFF
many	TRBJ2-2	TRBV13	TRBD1	TGTGCCAGCAGCCTCGGGACAGGGAGCACCGGGGAGCTGTTTTTT	CASSLGTGSTGELFF
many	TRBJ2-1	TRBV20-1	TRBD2	TGCAGTGCTAGAGGGTCTAGCGGGGGGCGCTCCTACAATGAGCAGTTCTTC	CSARGSSGGRSYNEQFF
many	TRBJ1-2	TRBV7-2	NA	TGTGCCAGCAGACAGACAGCCAGCTATGGCTACACCTTC	CASRQTASYGYTF
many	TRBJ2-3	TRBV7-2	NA	TGTGCCAGCAGCTTAGGCGACTACAGCACAGATACGCAGTATTTT	CASSLGDYSTDTQYF
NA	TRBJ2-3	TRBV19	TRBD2	TGTGCCAGTAGTCCAAGGACTAGTATAGATACGCAGTATTTT	CASSPRTSIDTQYF
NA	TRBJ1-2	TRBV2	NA	TGTGCCAGCAGTAGCGGGGGATATAACTATGGCTACACCTTC	CASSSGGYNYGYTF
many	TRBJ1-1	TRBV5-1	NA	TGCGCCAGCAGCTTGGATGCTGGCATGAACACTGAAGCTTTCTTT	CASSLDAGMNTEAFF
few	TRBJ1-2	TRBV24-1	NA	TGTGCCACCAGTGATTTAGGTGGTTTTGGCTACACCTTC	CATSDLGGFGYTF
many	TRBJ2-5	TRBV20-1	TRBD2	TGCAGTGCTAGAGATTGGGTCGGGGGGTTCCCGGAGACCCAGTACTTC	CSARDWVGGFPETQYF
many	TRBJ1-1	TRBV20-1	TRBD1	TGCAGTGCTAGAGGGGACAGGCTAACTGAAGCTTTCTTT	CSARGDRLTEAFF
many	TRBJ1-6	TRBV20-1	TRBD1	TGCAGTGCGTCGGACAGGGGGCGCGATTCACCCCTCCACTTT	CSASDRGRDSPLHF
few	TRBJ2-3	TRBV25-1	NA	TGTGCCAGCAGTGAACAGGGCTTAGTGGGCGATACGCAGTATTTT	CASSEQGLVGDTQYF
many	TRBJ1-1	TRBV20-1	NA	TGCAGTGCTAGGGGGGCGACGGACACTGAAGCTTTCTTT	CSARGATDTEAFF
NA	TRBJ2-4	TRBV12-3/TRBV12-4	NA	TGTGCCTCGACATCGCCCGCCCTTTTAGCCAAAAACATTCAGTACTTC	CASTSPALLAKNIQYF